These 20 T cell receptor beta chains originate from one sample sequenced in a study of regulatory T cells in long-lasting Graves disease. Time point defined: newly diagnosed GD, antithyroid drugs for less than 3 months. With RNA extracted from PBMCs as input, the TCR library was made. CDR3 regions were amplified by Arm-PCR using iRepertoire HTBI primers to build TCR beta libraries. TCRdb redid the calling of the multiplex PCR reads with MiXCR, one entry per CDR3 protein. Of 360,000 or so distinct CDR3 sequences in the sample, 10% to 15% were seen once. These data were also filed under a second study, of T cells in Graves' hyperthyroidism and ophthalmopathy.

The sequencing here drew on peripheral blood mononuclear cells (PBMCs), taken at new diagnosis, from a patient treated with antithyroid drugs. These receptors were taken from a woman aged 18-29 years with Graves disease.

The rearrangement uses TRBV4-1 and TRBJ2-7; 9 bases are a match to TRBD2. J was trimmed by 0 bases and V by 5 bases; bases with no gene match: 20. CDR1 is MGHRA, CDR2 YSYEKL, per germline. This CDR3 comprises 20 residues. The CDR3 DNA sequence: TGCGCCAGCAGCACGACAATACCCCGGACTAGCGAGTTTTACTCCTACGAGCAGTACTTC. Amino acids: CASSTTIPRTSEFYSYEQYF.

This clonotype was counted at least ten times. The chain combines TRBV15 with TRBJ2-1; TRBD2 aligns across 7 bases. The length of the CDR3 is 13 residues. The germline V gene has CDR1 LNHNV and CDR2 YYDKDF (reference sequence). V dropped 8 bases and J dropped 3; count of bases not matched to a gene: 4. DNA for the CDR3: TGTGCCACCGGGAGGGCGAACTACAATGAGCAGTTCTTC. This codes for CATGRANYNEQFF.

This clonotype was detected a few times. This may come from a read error, since a much larger clone is one base off. The rearrangement links TRBV12-3 or TRBV12-4 to TRBJ1-5; D remains ambiguous. The CDR3 has 14 residues. V was clipped by 6 bases and J by 6 bases, with 15 bases between them. CDR3 sequence reads: CASSRNGRSQPQHF. The CDR3 nucleotides are TGTGCCAGCAGCAGGAACGGAAGGAGTCAGCCCCAGCATTTT.

This clonotype was counted at least ten times. This chain connects TRBV30 to TRBJ2-1; 10 nucleotides line up with TRBD2. Germline CDR1 GTSNPN, CDR2 SVGIG (reference sequence). The J segment lost 7 bases and the V segment lost 7 bases, leaving 10 bases of the junction unmatched. The CDR3 totals 14 residues. In DNA form, the CDR3 reads TGTGCCTACACTAAGCGGGAGGGCTGGAATGAGCAGTTCTTC. Encoded protein: CAYTKREGWNEQFF.

Many counts were recorded for this clonotype. The rearrangement uses TRBV18 and TRBJ2-7, with 11 positions matching TRBD2. CDR1 is KGHSH and CDR2 is LQKENI in the germline V gene. This CDR3 region has 15 residues. Germline trimming cut 3 bases from V and 3 bases from J; bases unmatched to any gene: 4. The CDR3 DNA is TGTGCCAGCTCACCCCGGACTAGCGGGTTCTACGAGCAGTACTTC. This codes for CASSPRTSGFYEQYF.

The chain carries TRBV12-3 or TRBV12-4 and TRBJ1-1; D is possibly TRBD1 (6 bases). The CDR3 contains 14 residues. Trimming pared 5 bases from V and 3 bases from J, leaving 13 bases between. The CDR3 is CASSVGGMDTEAFF. The CDR3 DNA reads TGTGCCAGCAGTGTAGGGGGGATGGACACTGAAGCTTTCTTT.

This clonotype has at least ten counts. The CDR3 here is CASSARDRHHTDTQYF. The DNA of the CDR3 is TGTGCCAGCAGCGCACGAGACAGGCACCACACAGATACGCAGTATTTT. The genes are TRBV9 and TRBJ2-3; D possibly corresponds to TRBD1 (6 bases). The CDR3 contains 16 residues. V was shortened by 3 bases and J by 2 bases, with 16 bases between the two germline ends. CDR1 and CDR2 from the germline V gene are SGDLS and YYNGEE.

This CDR3 reads CASSFYRVEYGYTF. CDR3 coding DNA: TGTGCCAGCAGCTTTTACAGGGTTGAGTATGGCTACACCTTC. V and J are TRBV5-4 and TRBJ1-2; tentatively, D is TRBD1 (6 bases). Germline CDR1 reads SGHNT; CDR2 reads YYREEE (reference sequence). V was trimmed by 2 bases and J by 5 bases, leaving 13 bases between them. The CDR3 consists of 14 residues.

The chain uses TRBV20-1 and TRBJ2-3, with 11 bases that match TRBD2. J lost 2 bases, V lost 6 bases, and 10 bases had no gene match. Germline values: CDR1 DFQATT, CDR2 SNEGSKA (reference sequence). CDR3 size: 16 residues. The CDR3 reads CSATPLAGGNTDTQYF. In DNA form, the CDR3 reads TGCAGTGCAACTCCCTTAGCGGGGGGGAACACAGATACGCAGTATTTT.

This clonotype was seen at least ten times. The rearrangement joins TRBV28 to TRBJ1-2, with D uncertain. The CDR3 is made up of 17 amino acids. Trimming cost V 3 bases and J 2 bases, with 19 bases left between them. Looked up from germline, CDR1 is MDHEN and CDR2 is SYDVKM. CDR3 protein: CASSLGWIAGPNYGYTF. In nucleotides, the CDR3 is TGTGCCAGCAGTTTGGGTTGGATAGCAGGCCCCAACTATGGCTACACCTTC.

Only a few counts were recorded for this clonotype. The chain combines TRBV15 with TRBJ2-7; 11 bases are shared with TRBD2. Losses at the gene ends were 5 bases for V and 3 bases for J; bases not matched to a gene: 12. Looked up from germline, CDR1 is LNHNV and CDR2 is YYDKDF (reference sequence). The CDR3 runs 17 residues. The CDR3, as DNA: TGTGCCACCAGCCTGAGACCGATAGCGGGAGGGTTCTACGAGCAGTACTTC. This gives the protein CATSLRPIAGGFYEQYF.

This clonotype was found a few times. The V call is TRBV6-1, the J call TRBJ2-5, with a weak D call TRBD2 (6 bases). The CDR3 totals 13 residues. Trimming shortened V by 10 bases and J by 3 bases, and 15 bases separated the two germline ends. The V gene's germline CDR1 is MNHNS and CDR2 SASEGT. CDR3: CATPGSKEETQYF. The DNA for the CDR3 is TGTGCCACCCCCGGGAGCAAAGAAGAGACCCAGTACTTC.

This clonotype was detected many times. V usage is TRBV18 and J usage is TRBJ1-5, with a tentative D call TRBD1 (5 bases). Germline CDR1 is KGHSH and CDR2 is LQKENI. This CDR3 spans 17 amino acids. Trimming stripped 3 bases from V and 6 bases from J, with 21 bases between. The CDR3 nucleotides are TGTGCCAGCTCACCCTCAACTCAAACACCGGGGGGTCAGCCCCAGCATTTT. Its translation is CASSPSTQTPGGQPQHF.

Concerning this clonotype: This may arise from a read error, as a much more abundant clone is one base away. The gene calls are TRBV6-5 and TRBJ2-7, with 7 bases identical to TRBD2. The CDR3 consists of 15 residues. CDR1 is MNHEY, CDR2 SVGAGI, per germline. This CDR3 reads CGSSYVGSGPYEQYF. In DNA, the CDR3 is TGTGGCAGCAGTTACGTTGGTAGCGGGCCTTACGAGCAGTACTTC.

This clonotype has at least ten counts. The chain has TRBV7-9 and TRBJ1-1; D not certain. Trimming pared 5 bases from V and 2 bases from J, leaving 18 bases between. CDR3 length: 16 residues. Germline V gene sequence: CDR1 SEHNR, CDR2 FQNEAQ (reference sequence). CDR3 nucleotide sequence: TGTGCCAGCAGCCCCTCGCCAGGACGGCGAAACACTGAAGCTTTCTTT. Amino acids: CASSPSPGRRNTEAFF.

J is TRBJ1-5 and V is TRBV4-1; the D is unclear. Germline loops: CDR1 MGHRA, CDR2 YSYEKL. The CDR3 is 15 amino acids. V was clipped by 0 bases and J by 9 bases, with 15 bases between them. The CDR3 DNA is TGCGCCAGCAGCCAAGATTTTATTGGCCCCTCGCCCCAGCATTTT. It yields the protein CASSQDFIGPSPQHF.

At least ten counts were recorded for this clonotype. The rearrangement uses TRBV6-2 or TRBV6-3 and TRBJ1-3, with a possible D match to TRBD1 (5 bases). CDR1 and CDR2 from the germline V gene are MNHEY and SVGEGT. Trimming removed 0 bases at V and 0 bases at J, with 9 bases between. The CDR3 loop spans 16 amino acids. The CDR3 spells CASSYSTETSGNTIYF. Written as DNA, the CDR3 is TGTGCCAGCAGTTACTCGACAGAAACCTCTGGAAACACCATATATTTT.

CDR3 region: CASSPGLPREQFF. The DNA of the CDR3 is TGTGCCAGCAGCCCGGGATTACCCCGGGAGCAGTTCTTC. This sequence joins TRBV7-6 and TRBJ2-1, with D tentatively TRBD2 (5 bases). This CDR3 is 13 amino acids long. Germline CDR1 and CDR2: SGHVS and FNYEAQ. V lost 5 bases to trimming and J lost 10 bases, with 15 bases between them. The whole variable domain, remainder taken from reference TRBV7-6 and TRBJ2-1, is GAGVSQSPRYKVTKRGQDVALRCDPISGHVSLYWYRQALGQGPEFLTYFNYEAQQDKSGLPNDRFSAERPEGSISTLTIQRTEQRDSAMYRCASSPGLPREQFFGPGTRLTVL.

This clonotype was counted at least ten times. The genes are TRBV11-2 and TRBJ2-1; 12 bases map to TRBD2. The V gene end was trimmed by 2 bases and the J gene end by 4 bases; junction bases not matched to a gene: 6. The CDR3 is 17 residues long. CDR1 and CDR2 (germline): SGHAT, FQNNGV. The CDR3 DNA follows: TGTGCCAGCAGCTTAAGACTAGCGGGAGACGGTTACAATGAGCAGTTCTTC. It yields the protein CASSLRLAGDGYNEQFF.

This clonotype was observed a few times. The rearrangement links TRBV7-2 to TRBJ2-7, with 10 bases aligning to TRBD2. This CDR3 is 19 amino acids long. Germline loops: CDR1 SGHTA, CDR2 FQGNSA. The ends lost 1 base at V and 2 bases at J; junction bases unmatched: 14. CDR3: CASSLVRTSGSSNPYEQYF. CDR3 coding DNA: TGTGCCAGCAGCTTAGTTAGGACTAGCGGCAGTTCCAATCCCTACGAGCAGTACTTC.